The 13 T cell receptor beta chains below come from one sample, sequenced in a study of blood T cell repertoires in COVID-19. Assay used: immunoSEQ multiplex PCR; TCRdb lists only in-frame clones, some missing. The table has approximately 84,000 clones, 60% to 75% seen once; the top ten hold roughly 5.6%. The sequenced material came from peripheral blood. The source of these receptors is a man over 45 with active or convalescent COVID-19.

The J gene is TRBJ1-3, the V gene TRBV25-1, with 8 positions matching TRBD1. V lost 5 bases, J lost 0 bases, and 6 bases stayed unmatched. There are 16 residues in the CDR3. Germline V gives CDR1 MGHDK, CDR2 SYGVNS. CDR3 in amino acids: CASSPDRASSGNTIYF. CDR3 in DNA: TGTGCCAGCAGTCCGGACAGGGCAAGCTCTGGAAACACCATATATTTT.

The chain uses TRBV5-1 and TRBJ2-5; D possibly corresponds to TRBD2 (5 bases). V lost 2 bases and J lost 5, with 16 bases in between. Germline V CDR1 and CDR2: SGHRS, YFSETQ. The CDR3 consists of 15 residues. The CDR3 nucleotides read TGCGCCAGCAGCTTTAAACGTGGGCCGGGGGAGACCCAGTACTTC. Translation: CASSFKRGPGETQYF. The whole variable domain, remainder taken from reference TRBV5-1 and TRBJ2-5, is KAGVTQTPRYLIKTRGQQVTLSCSPISGHRSVSWYQQTPGQGLQFLFEYFSETQRNKGNFPGRFSGRQFSNSRSEMNVSTLELGDSALYLCASSFKRGPGETQYFGPGTRLLVL.

This clone has a handful of counts. The genes are TRBV29-1 and TRBJ1-2; D might be TRBD1 (5 bases). The CDR3 has 14 amino acids. Germline V gene lookup returns CDR1 SQVTM and CDR2 ANQGSEA. V gave up 6 bases and J gave up 2 bases, with 16 bases separating them. The DNA for the CDR3 is TGCAGCGTACCCGAGGGAGGGGAGAACTATGGCTACACCTTC. Its protein is CSVPEGGENYGYTF.

This rearrangement joins TRBV2 to TRBJ1-2; D is possibly TRBD1 (5 bases). Deletions cut 5 bases from V and 2 bases from J, with 9 bases between. The germline CDR1 and CDR2 sequences are SNHLY and FYNNEI. The CDR3 sequence is 13 residues long. CDR3 sequence (DNA): TGTGCCAGCAGTTTGACAGAGAACTATGGCTACACCTTC. It codes for CASSLTENYGYTF.

V usage is TRBV4-1 and J usage is TRBJ1-2; 7 nucleotides match TRBD1. CDR1 and CDR2 from the germline V gene are MGHRA and YSYEKL. CDR3 length: 16 amino acids. The V and J ends lost 2 bases and 4 bases, in that order; junction bases with no gene match: 10. CDR3 sequence reads: CASSQTQGQKFYGYTF. The CDR3 region has the DNA TGCGCCAGCAGCCAAACCCAGGGACAGAAATTCTATGGCTACACCTTC.

The V gene is TRBV7-3, the J gene TRBJ2-1, with 12 bases aligning to TRBD1. There are 15 residues in the CDR3. The V gene's germline CDR1 is SGHTA and CDR2 FQGTGA. Losses at the gene ends were 3 bases for V and 6 bases for J; bases not matched to a gene: 3. CDR3 DNA: TGTGCCAGCAGCTTGGGACAGGGGGCTGGCAATGAGCAGTTCTTC. Translation: CASSLGQGAGNEQFF.

The chain carries TRBV11-3 and TRBJ2-7; tentatively, D is TRBD2 (5 bases). The CDR3 is 13 residues long. CDR1 is SGHNT, CDR2 YENEEA, per germline. V was clipped by 5 bases and J by 5 bases, with 13 bases between them. This CDR3 is CASSRGLVNEQYF. The CDR3 region has the DNA TGTGCCAGCAGCCGAGGGCTGGTCAACGAGCAGTACTTC.

This clone came up a few times. The V gene is TRBV6-1, the J gene TRBJ2-7, with D tentatively TRBD2 (5 bases). This CDR3 spans 13 amino acids. Germline V gives CDR1 MNHNS, CDR2 SASEGT. V was clipped by 3 bases and J by 4 bases, with 10 bases between them. The CDR3 DNA sequence: TGTGCCAGCAGTGAGACTATACAATACGAGCAGTACTTC. It yields the protein CASSETIQYEQYF.

The rearrangement links TRBV12-5 to TRBJ2-7, with 8 bases identical to TRBD2. Germline V gene lookup returns CDR1 LGHNT and CDR2 FRNRAP. The CDR3 loop spans 13 amino acids. The V segment lost 8 bases and the J segment 2 bases; nucleotides outside the gene matches: 5. The CDR3 coding sequence is TGTGCTAGTACGCCCGGGGGGGCCTACGAGCAGTACTTC. Protein product: CASTPGGAYEQYF.

The genes are TRBV14 and TRBJ2-5; the D gene is possibly TRBD1 (6 bases). CDR1 is SGHDN, CDR2 FVKESK, per germline. The CDR3 covers 14 residues. V lost 7 bases and J 0 bases, leaving 12 bases between the germline ends. The CDR3 DNA follows: TGTGCCAGCAATGGGGGCGCGTACCAAGAGACCCAGTACTTC. It yields the protein CASNGGAYQETQYF.

The genes are TRBV5-1 and TRBJ1-3, with 8 bases aligning to TRBD1. V dropped 4 bases and J dropped 0; count of bases not matched to a gene: 3. Germline assignment: CDR1 SGHRS and CDR2 YFSETQ. The length of the CDR3 is 15 residues. The CDR3 region is CASSPTGDSGNTIYF. The CDR3 nucleotides are TGCGCCAGCAGCCCGACAGGGGACTCTGGAAACACCATATATTTT.

The DNA for the CDR3 is TGTGCCAGCAGTTGGGGGGGACACCTGAGTGAGCAGTTCTTC. Protein sequence: CASSWGGHLSEQFF. The chain uses TRBV27 and TRBJ2-1; tentative D call: TRBD2 (7 bases). V was cut by 4 bases and J by 9 bases, with 16 bases left in between. Germline loops: CDR1 MNHEY, CDR2 SMNVEV (reference sequence). The length of the CDR3 is 14 residues.

The J gene is TRBJ1-6, the V gene TRBV11-1; D is ambiguous. This CDR3 spans 15 amino acids. V was shortened by 8 bases and J by 0 bases, with 11 bases between the two germline ends. Germline V gene data show CDR1 as SGHAT and CDR2 as FQDESV (reference sequence). CDR3 bases: TGTGCCAGCGGCCGATCCAGCTCCTATAATTCACCCCTCCACTTT. Residues: CASGRSSSYNSPLHF.